The 27 T cell receptor beta chains presented below share a single source sample, sequenced in a study of blood T cell repertoires in COVID-19. The data were produced by immunoSEQ multiplex PCR, yet TCRdb's version contains in-frame clones alone and is incomplete. The sample includes more than 85,000 clones, 84% seen only once; the top ten take about 24%. Sequences were obtained from peripheral blood. All receptors come from a human donor in a cohort sampled during active COVID-19.

This clone appeared a few times. The rearrangement links TRBV7-9 to TRBJ1-2, with D maybe TRBD1 (5 bases). Germline CDR1 reads SEHNR; CDR2 reads FQNEAQ (reference sequence). V was shortened by 1 base and J by 8 bases, with 14 bases between the two germline ends. The CDR3 is made up of 14 amino acids. CDR3 sequence reads: CASSLDSGIGGYTF. The DNA of the CDR3 is TGTGCCAGCAGCTTAGACTCAGGGATTGGAGGCTACACCTTC.

This chain's CDR3 is CASSLFMEGGYNEQFF. In nucleotides, the CDR3 is TGCGCCAGCAGCTTGTTCATGGAAGGGGGCTACAATGAGCAGTTCTTC. The chain recombines TRBV5-1 with TRBJ2-1; possibly TRBD1 for D (6 bases). The germline V gene encodes CDR1 SGHRS and CDR2 YFSETQ. The CDR3 consists of 16 residues. Trimming took 1 base from V and 3 from J, leaving 14 bases between them.

V and J are TRBV2 and TRBJ2-7; 8 positions match TRBD1. The CDR3 runs 12 residues. Germline lookup yields CDR1 SNHLY and CDR2 FYNNEI. J was trimmed by 6 bases and V by 6 bases; bases with no gene match: 4. CDR3 nucleotides: TGTGCCAGCAGCCCTGACAGGGGCGAGCAGTACTTC. This sequence encodes CASSPDRGEQYF.

The chain couples TRBV25-1 to TRBJ2-5, with D unclear. With 3 bases removed from V and 1 base from J, the gap between germline ends came to 6 bases. This CDR3 spans 13 amino acids. The germline gives CDR1 MGHDK, CDR2 SYGVNS. CDR3 sequence (DNA): TGTGCCAGCAGTGATTCCCTCCAAGAGACCCAGTACTTC. Its protein is CASSDSLQETQYF.

This clone was observed a single time. The V gene is TRBV27, the J gene TRBJ2-7; 7 bases map to TRBD2. V was pared by 8 bases and J by 0 bases, with 10 bases of the junction left unmatched. Germline lookup yields CDR1 MNHEY and CDR2 SMNVEV (reference sequence). The CDR3 contains 15 residues. The chain's CDR3 is CASGTLAVSSYEQYF. CDR3 nucleotides: TGTGCCAGCGGTACTCTAGCGGTTAGCTCCTACGAGCAGTACTTC.

The rearrangement uses TRBV29-1 and TRBJ2-5; 13 bases are shared with TRBD2. This CDR3 region has 14 residues. The germline V gene encodes CDR1 SQVTM and CDR2 ANQGSEA. V trimming: 7 bases; J trimming: 5 bases; junction bases outside the gene matches: 7. This CDR3 is CSATSGGAGETQYF. The CDR3, as DNA: TGCAGCGCCACTAGCGGGGGGGCAGGGGAGACCCAGTACTTC.

The chain joins TRBV7-2 to TRBJ1-3; D may be TRBD1 (5 bases). The CDR3 spans 15 residues. Trimming stripped 2 bases from V and 4 bases from J, with 12 bases between. The germline V gene has CDR1 SGHTA and CDR2 FQGNSA. CDR3 amino acids: CASSLKGPGGNTIYF. The CDR3, as DNA: TGTGCCAGCAGCTTAAAGGGGCCAGGGGGAAACACCATATATTTT.

The chain has TRBV7-6 and TRBJ1-1, with 10 bases matching TRBD1. This CDR3 region has 15 residues. The V segment lost 4 bases and the J segment 6 bases; nucleotides outside the gene matches: 8. Germline assignment: CDR1 SGHVS and CDR2 FNYEAQ. The CDR3 sequence is CASSSSGQGSAEAFF. CDR3 nucleotide sequence: TGTGCCAGCAGCTCATCGGGACAGGGGTCCGCTGAAGCTTTCTTT.

The chain combines TRBV19 with TRBJ2-5, with a weak D call TRBD2 (6 bases). The germline V gene encodes CDR1 LNHDA and CDR2 SQIVND (reference sequence). V was trimmed by 6 bases and J by 5 bases, leaving 22 bases between them. The CDR3 is 16 residues long. The CDR3 region is CASRTTGTQNLETQYF. The CDR3 DNA reads as TGTGCCAGTAGAACAACCGGGACTCAAAATTTGGAGACCCAGTACTTC.

This rearrangement joins TRBV9 to TRBJ2-7, with D possibly matching TRBD2 (6 bases). The CDR3 spans 17 residues. Looked up from germline, CDR1 is SGDLS and CDR2 is YYNGEE. V gave up 7 bases and J gave up 3 bases, with 26 bases separating them. The CDR3 is CASGRASDPLGGYEQYF. CDR3 sequence (DNA): TGTGCCAGCGGGAGAGCTAGCGACCCCCTTGGGGGCTACGAGCAGTACTTC.

The chain is built from TRBV11-1 and TRBJ1-1; D is unresolved. Germline CDR1 reads SGHAT; CDR2 reads FQDESV (reference sequence). The CDR3 runs 14 residues. V lost 1 base and J 5 bases, leaving 11 bases between the germline ends. CDR3 nucleotide sequence: TGTGCCAGCAGCTTAGGGGTAGGAGTTACTGAAGCTTTCTTT. Translated, it gives CASSLGVGVTEAFF.

V is TRBV19 and J is TRBJ1-2; tentative D call: TRBD1 (6 bases). Trimming removed 6 bases from V and 2 bases from J, with 13 bases in between. CDR1 LNHDA and CDR2 SQIVND come from the germline V gene (reference sequence). CDR3 length equals 14 residues. CDR3 nucleotide sequence: TGTGCCAGTAGAGGTCAGGGGATCAACTATGGCTACACCTTC. Translating it yields CASRGQGINYGYTF.

This chain joins TRBV18 and TRBJ2-7; D is uncertain. The V end lost 3 bases, the J end lost 0 bases, and 3 bases lay between the germline ends. CDR3 length: 12 amino acids. Germline values: CDR1 KGHSH, CDR2 LQKENI. CDR3 DNA sequence: TGTGCCAGCTCACCCCGCTCCTACGAGCAGTACTTC. Translating it yields CASSPRSYEQYF. Combining the CDR3 with reference TRBV18 and TRBJ2-7 gives the whole variable domain NAGVMQNPRHLVRRRGQEARLRCSPMKGHSHVYWYRQLPEEGLKFMVYLQKENIIDESGMPKERFSAEFPKEGPSILRIQQVVRGDSAAYFCASSPRSYEQYFGPGTRLTVT.

V and J are TRBV7-8 and TRBJ1-1, with a tentative D call TRBD1 (5 bases). Germline V gene sequence: CDR1 SGHVS, CDR2 FQNEAQ. This CDR3 contains 14 residues. Trimming stripped 5 bases from V and 1 base from J, with 11 bases between. Written as DNA, the CDR3 is TGTGCCAGCAGCCGGGACTTAGGGAACACTGAAGCTTTCTTT. Translation gives CASSRDLGNTEAFF.

This clone showed up just a few times. The chain is built from TRBV19 and TRBJ1-1, with a possible D match to TRBD1 (6 bases). Per the germline V gene, CDR1 is LNHDA and CDR2 is SQIVND (reference sequence). The CDR3 sequence is 14 residues long. The ends were cut back, 6 bases at V and 0 bases at J, with 11 bases in the middle. The CDR3 DNA follows: TGTGCCAGTAGAGACAGGTTCCTGAACACTGAAGCTTTCTTT. Its translation is CASRDRFLNTEAFF.

The chain carries TRBV7-9 and TRBJ1-1; a possible D gene is TRBD1 (5 bases). The ends were cut back, 2 bases at V and 7 bases at J, with 8 bases in the middle. CDR1 is SEHNR, CDR2 FQNEAQ, per germline (reference sequence). The CDR3 spans 12 residues. This CDR3 is CASSLPGGEAFF. DNA for the CDR3: TGTGCCAGCAGCTTACCGGGGGGTGAAGCTTTCTTT.

The chain couples TRBV7-2 to TRBJ2-1, with 9 bases aligning to TRBD2. V dropped 4 bases and J dropped 0; count of bases not matched to a gene: 7. The germline V gene has CDR1 SGHTA and CDR2 FQGNSA. CDR3 size: 17 residues. The CDR3 region is CASSYSGGLVSYNEQFF. The CDR3, as DNA: TGTGCCAGCAGCTACAGCGGGGGGTTGGTCTCCTACAATGAGCAGTTCTTC.

The chain uses TRBV6-5 and TRBJ2-1, with 11 nucleotides matching TRBD2. V gave up 5 bases and J gave up 10 bases; unmatched junction bases: 10. Looked up from germline, CDR1 is MNHEY and CDR2 is SVGAGI. The CDR3 runs 15 residues. The CDR3: CASSRLAGGSYEQFF. CDR3 nucleotide sequence: TGTGCCAGCAGTCGTCTAGCGGGAGGTTCCTACGAGCAGTTCTTC.

The chain links TRBV7-2 to TRBJ2-1; D remains ambiguous. CDR1 is SGHTA and CDR2 is FQGNSA in the germline V gene. V lost 5 bases to trimming and J lost 9 bases, with 14 bases between them. The CDR3 contains 13 residues. DNA of the CDR3: TGTGCCAGCAGCCTCCGACAATATAGTGAGCAGTTCTTC. The encoded protein is CASSLRQYSEQFF.

The rearrangement links TRBV2 to TRBJ1-6; possibly TRBD1 for D (6 bases). Trimming pared 7 bases from V and 7 bases from J, leaving 23 bases between. Per germline, CDR1 SNHLY and CDR2 FYNNEI. The CDR3 loop spans 17 amino acids. Here the CDR3 reads CASTEPLLQGLNSPLHF. CDR3 sequence (DNA): TGTGCCAGCACCGAGCCCTTGTTACAGGGTTTGAATTCACCCCTCCACTTT. Looking up the rest from reference TRBV2 and TRBJ1-6 gives the full variable domain: EPEVTQTPSHQVTQMGQEVILRCVPISNHLYFYWYRQILGQKVEFLVSFYNNEISEKSEIFDDQFSVERPDGSNFTLKIRSTKLEDSAMYFCASTEPLLQGLNSPLHFGNGTRLTVT.

This chain uses TRBV4-1 with TRBJ2-1, with 11 positions matching TRBD2. Losses at the gene ends were 4 bases for V and 1 base for J; bases not matched to a gene: 18. The CDR3 extends over 21 amino acids. Germline loops: CDR1 MGHRA, CDR2 YSYEKL. This chain's CDR3 is CASSPGGTSGSGLVSYNEQFF. CDR3 nucleotide sequence: TGCGCCAGCAGCCCCGGGGGTACTAGCGGGAGTGGTTTGGTATCCTACAATGAGCAGTTCTTC.

This rearrangement joins TRBV7-9 to TRBJ2-2; the D gene is possibly TRBD2 (5 bases). V lost 6 bases to trimming and J lost 4 bases, with 12 bases between them. Germline-derived CDR1 and CDR2 are SEHNR and FQNEAQ (reference sequence). This CDR3 comprises 14 residues. The CDR3, as DNA: TGTGCCAGCAGTTCCGCGGCGGGCACCGGGGAGCTGTTTTTT. Protein: CASSSAAGTGELFF. The variable domain in full, with the rest retrieved from reference TRBV7-9 and TRBJ2-2, is DTGVSQNPRHKITKRGQNVTFRCDPISEHNRLYWYRQTLGQGPEFLTYFQNEAQLEKSRLLSDRFSAERPKGSFSTLEIQRTEQGDSAMYLCASSSAAGTGELFFGEGSRLTVL.

CDR3 protein: CASSLGLYGFTDTQYF. The CDR3 DNA is TGTGCCAGCAGCTTGGGGCTTTACGGTTTCACAGATACGCAGTATTTT. This chain connects TRBV11-3 to TRBJ2-3, with D perhaps TRBD1 (5 bases). Germline values: CDR1 SGHNT, CDR2 YENEEA. CDR3 length equals 16 residues. V lost 3 bases to trimming and J lost 2 bases, with 15 bases between them.

This chain links TRBV6-5 with TRBJ1-4; D is perhaps TRBD1 (6 bases). The V end was cut by 2 bases, the J end by 8 bases, with 15 bases between. The length of the CDR3 is 15 residues. Germline CDR1 and CDR2: MNHEY and SVGAGI. The CDR3 coding sequence is TGTGCCAGCAGTTACGGTACAGGGACCAGAGAAAAACTGTTTTTT. This encodes CASSYGTGTREKLFF.

The chain has TRBV28 and TRBJ1-6, with 8 bases matching TRBD1. Germline CDR1 is MDHEN and CDR2 is SYDVKM. CDR3 length: 18 amino acids. The V segment lost 6 bases and the J segment 5 bases; nucleotides outside the gene matches: 15. The CDR3: CASRPSGTGPSDNSPLHF. The CDR3, as DNA: TGTGCCAGCAGACCATCCGGGACAGGTCCGAGTGATAATTCACCCCTCCACTTT.

The rearrangement uses TRBV6-5 and TRBJ1-4; tentatively, D is TRBD1 (5 bases). CDR3 size: 14 residues. Germline V gives CDR1 MNHEY, CDR2 SVGAGI. V was cut by 6 bases and J by 6 bases, with 14 bases left in between. The CDR3 loop reads CASSSDRRDEKLFF. In nucleotides, the CDR3 is TGTGCCAGCAGCTCCGACAGACGTGATGAAAAACTGTTTTTT.

The genes are TRBV5-4 and TRBJ2-5; D is possibly TRBD2 (5 bases). CDR1 and CDR2 (germline): SGHNT, YYREEE (reference sequence). Trimming stripped 4 bases from V and 5 bases from J, with 15 bases between. This CDR3 comprises 14 residues. CDR3 sequence: CASSARTLRETQYF. The CDR3 nucleotides read TGTGCCAGCAGCGCACGGACTCTAAGGGAGACCCAGTACTTC. Together with reference TRBV5-4 and TRBJ2-5, the CDR3 gives the full variable domain: ETGVTQSPTHLIKTRGQQVTLRCSSQSGHNTVSWYQQALGQGPQFIFQYYREEENGRGNFPPRFSGLQFPNYSSELNVNALELDDSALYLCASSARTLRETQYFGPGTRLLVL.